This T cell receptor beta chain is from a study of cytomegalovirus exposure and HLA in healthy donors. PCR employed 60 Vbeta and 13 Jbeta primers. The repertoire was sequenced with immunoSEQ multiplex PCR; TCRdb's copy has only in-frame clones and lacks some. The table has about 170,000 clones, around 80% seen once. CDR1 is LGHNA, CDR2 YNFKEQ, per germline. The CDR3 length is 13 residues. The chain uses TRBV4-2 and TRBJ2-5, with 7 bases matching TRBD1. Matching the DNA end better, TRBJ2-7 makes the J call doubtful. The sample consisted of PBMCs. The receptor comes from a woman aged 45-65 years in good health and CMV-seropositive. CDR3: CASSLTGQFEQYF. The CDR3 DNA reads TGTGCCAGCAGCCTGACGGGACAGTTCGAGCAGTACTTC.